The next 26 T cell receptor beta chains were all read from a single sample in a study of cytomegalovirus exposure and HLA in healthy donors. The PCR was carried out with 60 Vbeta primers and 13 Jbeta primers. Here immunoSEQ multiplex PCR was the method, and the copy in TCRdb shows in-frame clones only, minus some. The data hold 87,000 or so clones, with less than 8% observed a single time. Sequencing input: PBMCs. Receptors originate from a middle-aged man in good health and CMV-seronegative.

This clone turned up a few times. The gene calls are TRBV30 and TRBJ1-4; no definite D call. The CDR3 extends over 12 amino acids. Trimming stripped 5 bases from V and 6 bases from J, with 10 bases between. Germline CDR1 and CDR2: GTSNPN and SVGIG (reference sequence). The DNA of the CDR3 is TGTGCCTGGGGCAATCTCGATGAAAAACTGTTTTTT. Encoded protein: CAWGNLDEKLFF.

The chain links TRBV12-5 to TRBJ2-5, with 7 bases lining up with TRBD1. CDR1 and CDR2 (germline): LGHNT, FRNRAP. There are 14 residues in the CDR3. J gave up 3 bases and V 0 bases, and 1 base lay outside the gene matches. CDR3 protein: CASGLVDREETQYF. Written as DNA, the CDR3 is TGTGCTAGTGGTTTGGTAGACAGGGAAGAGACCCAGTACTTC. Full variable domain (missing parts from reference TRBV12-5 and TRBJ2-5): DARVTQTPRHKVTEMGQEVTMRCQPILGHNTVFWYRQTMMQGLELLAYFRNRAPLDDSGMPKDRFSAEMPDATLATLKIQPSEPRDSAVYFCASGLVDREETQYFGPGTRLLVL.

This clone was counted only a few times. The chain joins TRBV18 to TRBJ1-6; 9 bases match TRBD1. CDR1 is KGHSH, CDR2 LQKENI, per germline. The CDR3 covers 16 residues. Trimming took 4 bases from V and 10 from J; bases not matched to a gene: 11. The CDR3 sequence is CASSLLRDRASSPLHF. CDR3 nucleotides: TGTGCCAGCTCACTCCTCCGGGACAGGGCCAGCTCACCCCTCCACTTT. Based on the CDR3 plus reference TRBV18 and TRBJ1-6, the full variable domain is NAGVMQNPRHLVRRRGQEARLRCSPMKGHSHVYWYRQLPEEGLKFMVYLQKENIIDESGMPKERFSAEFPKEGPSILRIQQVVRGDSAAYFCASSLLRDRASSPLHFGNGTRLTVT.

The V and J genes are TRBV6-1 and TRBJ2-7, with TRBD2 as a possible D gene (5 bases). V was pared by 2 bases and J by 0 bases, with 8 bases between. The CDR3 spans 14 residues. CDR1 and CDR2 from the germline V gene are MNHNS and SASEGT. CDR3: CASSEPGSSYEQYF. CDR3 nucleotide sequence: TGTGCCAGCAGTGAACCTGGGAGCTCCTACGAGCAGTACTTC.

In this sample, this clone turned up a few times. The chain recombines TRBV5-1 with TRBJ1-1; 8 positions match TRBD1. J was trimmed by 3 bases and V by 4 bases; bases with no gene match: 5. CDR1 SGHRS and CDR2 YFSETQ come from the germline V gene. The CDR3 totals 14 residues. The CDR3 nucleotides read TGCGCCAGCAGCCCCAGGGGGCCGGACACTGAAGCTTTCTTT. Its translation is CASSPRGPDTEAFF. Supplemented by reference TRBV5-1 and TRBJ1-1, the full variable domain reads KAGVTQTPRYLIKTRGQQVTLSCSPISGHRSVSWYQQTPGQGLQFLFEYFSETQRNKGNFPGRFSGRQFSNSRSEMNVSTLELGDSALYLCASSPRGPDTEAFFGQGTRLTVV.

In this sample, this clone turned up a few times. This chain joins TRBV11-2 and TRBJ2-1; a weak D match, TRBD1 (6 bases). This CDR3 has 14 amino acids. V shed 5 bases and J shed 7 bases, with 15 bases lying between them. CDR1 SGHAT and CDR2 FQNNGV come from the germline V gene. This CDR3 is CASSLEQGENEQFF. CDR3 DNA: TGTGCCAGCAGCCTGGAACAGGGTGAGAATGAGCAGTTCTTC.

The chain employs TRBV6-4 and TRBJ2-3; maybe TRBD1 (6 bases). CDR3 size: 15 residues. V was cut by 3 bases and J by 1 base, with 11 bases left in between. Germline V lookup: CDR1 MRHNA, CDR2 SNTAGT. The DNA for the CDR3 is TGTGCCAGCAGTGAGGCAGCAGGGGGCACAGATACGCAGTATTTT. Translation gives CASSEAAGGTDTQYF.

The rearrangement uses TRBV6-6 and TRBJ2-5; possibly TRBD1 for D (6 bases). The end of the DNA is better explained by TRBJ2-7, so the J call may be wrong. Germline-derived CDR1 and CDR2 are MNHNY and SVGAGI (reference sequence). The CDR3 is 15 amino acids. CDR3 coding DNA: TGTGCCAGCACTCTGGGGGCAGTGAACTCCTACGAGCAGTACTTC. Its protein product is CASTLGAVNSYEQYF.

This clone has just a few counts. The rearrangement joins TRBV7-6 to TRBJ2-3, with 14 bases aligning to TRBD2. Germline CDR1 is SGHVS and CDR2 is FNYEAQ. The CDR3 is 21 residues long. V was clipped by 1 base and J by 6 bases; unmatched bases: 18. CDR3 in amino acids: CASSLGRWGPRTSGRTDTQYF. In DNA, the CDR3 is TGTGCCAGCAGCTTAGGTCGTTGGGGGCCGAGGACTAGCGGGAGGACGGATACGCAGTATTTT.

This clone was counted only a few times. The chain links TRBV6-1 to TRBJ1-3, with D unresolved. Germline values: CDR1 MNHNS, CDR2 SASEGT. V was cut by 6 bases and J by 4 bases, with 7 bases left in between. The CDR3 has 12 residues. The CDR3 region has the DNA TGTGCCAGCAGCTTCACAGGAAACACCATATATTTT. This gives the protein CASSFTGNTIYF.

This clone showed up just a few times. The chain links TRBV21-1 to TRBJ1-1; the table assigns TRBD1, which was not confirmed against the DNA. TRBV21-1 is described as a pseudogene. The CDR3 runs to 15 residues. CDR3 protein: CASSERKQGYTEAFF. CDR3 nucleotides: TGTGCCAGCAGCGAACGCAAACAGGGTTACACTGAAGCTTTCTTT.

The chain has TRBV18 and TRBJ2-7; 8 bases are shared with TRBD1. J lost 3 bases, V lost 1 base, and 2 bases had no gene match. The CDR3 has 14 residues. Germline lookup yields CDR1 KGHSH and CDR2 LQKENI. In DNA, the CDR3 is TGTGCCAGCTCACCACAGGACAGGGACTACGAGCAGTACTTC. Its protein is CASSPQDRDYEQYF.

This clone was found a few times. The V call is TRBV2, the J call TRBJ1-2; 9 nucleotides align to TRBD1. This CDR3 is built from 13 residues. V lost 10 bases to trimming and J lost 2 bases; unmatched junction nucleotides: 5. Germline V gene sequence: CDR1 SNHLY, CDR2 FYNNEI. In DNA form, the CDR3 reads TGTGCCATGACGACAGGGGGGAACTATGGCTACACCTTC. It codes for CAMTTGGNYGYTF.

This clone was recorded a few times. This chain joins TRBV7-2 and TRBJ1-6; D is unclear. Germline lookup yields CDR1 SGHTA and CDR2 FQGNSA. V was shortened by 5 bases and J by 9 bases, with 17 bases between the two germline ends. The CDR3 covers 15 residues. The CDR3 nucleotides are TGTGCCAGCAGCCCCCAAGCGGGTTCAGGTTCACCCCTCCACTTT. Translated: CASSPQAGSGSPLHF.

This clone showed up just a few times. This chain connects TRBV28 to TRBJ1-2, with 9 bases identical to TRBD1. V gave up 8 bases and J gave up 2 bases; unmatched junction bases: 3. The germline gives CDR1 MDHEN, CDR2 SYDVKM. This CDR3 comprises 13 residues. CDR3 DNA: TGTGCCAGCCGGACAGGGGCGAACTATGGCTACACCTTC. Protein: CASRTGANYGYTF.

This clone was seen a few times. The V call is TRBV6-1, the J call TRBJ2-7, with D perhaps matching TRBD1 (6 bases). CDR3 size: 15 residues. The germline V gene has CDR1 MNHNS and CDR2 SASEGT. Trimming took 2 bases from V and 2 from J, leaving 13 bases between them. CDR3 loop: CASSEPTGTPYEQYF. CDR3 in DNA: TGTGCCAGCAGTGAACCTACAGGGACCCCCTACGAGCAGTACTTC.

The chain couples TRBV7-8 to TRBJ2-7; the match to TRBD1 covers 9 bases. Per germline, CDR1 SGHVS and CDR2 FQNEAQ. The CDR3 covers 12 residues. V shed 7 bases and J 7 bases; nucleotides not matched to a gene: 5. The CDR3 reads CASMGQGWEQYF. The CDR3 coding sequence is TGTGCCAGCATGGGACAGGGTTGGGAGCAGTACTTC.

This clone was observed a few times. The chain recombines TRBV10-1 with TRBJ1-1; TRBD1 matches 7 bases. CDR3 length: 15 residues. CDR1 is WNHNN, CDR2 SYGVQD, per germline (reference sequence). V lost 1 base and J lost 4; bases outside the gene matches: 6. This CDR3 is CASSEFPGTATEAFF. DNA for the CDR3: TGCGCCAGCAGTGAGTTCCCAGGGACAGCCACTGAAGCTTTCTTT.

This clone was seen only a few times. V is TRBV5-1 and J is TRBJ1-1; D perhaps matches TRBD1 (6 bases). Trimming left V 4 bases short and J 2 bases short, with 9 bases between. This CDR3 is 13 amino acids long. Germline CDR1 and CDR2: SGHRS and YFSETQ. CDR3 loop: CASSMDSNTEAFF. CDR3 in DNA: TGCGCCAGCAGCATGGACAGTAACACTGAAGCTTTCTTT.

This clone was detected only a few times. This chain joins TRBV19 and TRBJ2-1; the D gene is possibly TRBD1 (6 bases). The CDR3 totals 15 residues. Per the germline V gene, CDR1 is LNHDA and CDR2 is SQIVND (reference sequence). Trimming removed 4 bases at V and 3 bases at J, with 13 bases between. This CDR3 is CASSRGQDFYNEQFF. Here the CDR3 DNA reads TGTGCCAGTAGTAGGGGGCAGGACTTCTACAATGAGCAGTTCTTC.

The V and J genes are TRBV18 and TRBJ1-5; 8 nucleotides match TRBD1. This CDR3 comprises 15 residues. Germline CDR1 KGHSH, CDR2 LQKENI. V was pared by 3 bases and J by 8 bases, with 9 bases of the junction left unmatched. In DNA form, the CDR3 reads TGTGCCAGCTCACCCCAGGGGGCCCAAGTGAAGCCCCAGCATTTT. Its translation is CASSPQGAQVKPQHF. The full variable domain, with the rest looked up from reference TRBV18 and TRBJ1-5, is NAGVMQNPRHLVRRRGQEARLRCSPMKGHSHVYWYRQLPEEGLKFMVYLQKENIIDESGMPKERFSAEFPKEGPSILRIQQVVRGDSAAYFCASSPQGAQVKPQHFGDGTRLSIL.

The genes are TRBV19 and TRBJ2-3; 9 bases fit TRBD2. Trimming removed 7 bases from V and 3 bases from J; junction bases left unmatched: 2. This CDR3 is 13 amino acids long. Germline lookup yields CDR1 LNHDA and CDR2 SQIVND (reference sequence). CDR3 amino acids: CASKAGGTDTQYF. The CDR3 nucleotides read TGTGCCAGTAAGGCGGGGGGGACAGATACGCAGTATTTT.

The chain links TRBV9 to TRBJ2-3, with D possibly matching TRBD2 (5 bases). This CDR3 is 18 amino acids long. In germline, CDR1 is SGDLS, CDR2 YYNGEE. V lost 0 bases to trimming and J lost 0 bases, with 17 bases between them. CDR3 residues: CASSVAWSSGSSTDTQYF. The CDR3 nucleotides read TGTGCCAGCAGCGTAGCTTGGTCCAGCGGCTCTAGCACAGATACGCAGTATTTT. The full variable domain, with the rest looked up from reference TRBV9 and TRBJ2-3, is DSGVTQTPKHLITATGQRVTLRCSPRSGDLSVYWYQQSLDQGLQFLIQYYNGEERAKGNILERFSAQQFPDLHSELNLSSLELGDSALYFCASSVAWSSGSSTDTQYFGPGTRLTVL.

The chain is built from TRBV28 and TRBJ2-7; possible D gene TRBD2, 6 bases. The CDR3 sequence is 18 residues long. Germline loops: CDR1 MDHEN, CDR2 SYDVKM. V was cut by 7 bases and J by 2 bases, with 27 bases left in between. For the CDR3, the DNA is TGTGCCAGCATCCCCTCTGGCGGGGTACCCTCAACCACCTACGAGCAGTACTTC. Its protein product is CASIPSGGVPSTTYEQYF.

This clone was counted a few times. V usage is TRBV19 and J usage is TRBJ1-2, with D perhaps TRBD1 (6 bases). CDR3 size: 12 residues. V was clipped by 4 bases and J by 4 bases, with 7 bases between them. CDR1 and CDR2 from the germline V gene are LNHDA and SQIVND (reference sequence). As DNA, the CDR3 is TGTGCCAGTAGTACGACAGGCTATGGCTACACCTTC. Its protein is CASSTTGYGYTF. The whole variable domain, filled in from reference TRBV19 and TRBJ1-2, reads DGGITQSPKYLFRKEGQNVTLSCEQNLNHDAMYWYRQDPGQGLRLIYYSQIVNDFQKGDIAEGYSVSREKKESFPLTVTSAQKNPTAFYLCASSTTGYGYTFGSGTRLTVV.

This clone has ten or more counts. The rearrangement uses TRBV7-3 and TRBJ1-2; 9 positions agree with TRBD1. Germline lookup yields CDR1 SGHTA and CDR2 FQGTGA. V was clipped by 5 bases and J by 4 bases; unmatched bases: 2. The CDR3 extends over 13 amino acids. The CDR3 DNA is TGTGCCAGCAGCCAGGACAGGGGCTATGGCTACACCTTC. This codes for CASSQDRGYGYTF.